Sequencing of this T cell receptor beta chain was carried out in a study of immune reconstitution after stem cell transplant in scleroderma. Per germline, CDR1 DFQATT and CDR2 SNEGSKA (reference sequence). V lost 1 base and J 6 bases, leaving 15 bases between the germline ends. The CDR3 has 14 residues. TCRdb re-called the RT-PCR reads through MiXCR, storing one row per CDR3 protein. Here the sample spans roughly 2,100 distinct CDR3 sequences, over 8.5% being singletons. This material was obtained before or after autologous hematopoietic stem cell transplantation (not recorded which). V gene TRBV20-1 combines with J gene TRBJ1-2; D is unclear. This TCR came from a male donor with systemic sclerosis. Here the CDR3 reads CSARVPFSGNGYTF. Here the CDR3 DNA reads TGCAGTGCTAGAGTCCCCTTCTCCGGCAATGGCTACACCTTC.